Presented here are 30 T cell receptor beta chains from one specimen sequenced in a study of blood T cell repertoires in COVID-19. Data came from immunoSEQ multiplex PCR; TCRdb stores just in-frame clones and leaves some out. The repertoire has approximately 220,000 clones, 80% to 90% of them found once; the top ten carry roughly 2.6%. What was sequenced was peripheral blood. These receptors originate from a man in his fifties or sixties who had recovered from COVID-19.

The chain combines TRBV13 with TRBJ2-2; D may be TRBD1 (8 bases). Per germline, CDR1 PRHDT and CDR2 FYEKMQ (reference sequence). The CDR3 spans 15 residues. Trimming pared 4 bases from V and 6 bases from J, leaving 15 bases between. The CDR3: CASSSWTGRAGELFF. DNA for the CDR3: TGTGCCAGCAGCTCCTGGACAGGGAGGGCCGGGGAGCTGTTTTTT.

The J gene is TRBJ2-1, the V gene TRBV6-5, with 10 bases matching TRBD1. V was pared by 7 bases and J by 9 bases, with 6 bases of the junction left unmatched. Per germline, CDR1 MNHEY and CDR2 SVGAGI. The CDR3 sequence is 13 residues long. The CDR3: CASTRQGAGEQFF. In DNA, the CDR3 is TGTGCCAGCACTAGACAGGGGGCAGGTGAGCAGTTCTTC.

The chain combines TRBV7-8 with TRBJ1-3; D gene unclear. V was clipped by 1 base and J by 2 bases, with 12 bases between them. CDR1 SGHVS and CDR2 FQNEAQ come from the germline V gene. This CDR3 has 16 residues. CDR3 in DNA: TGTGCCAGCAGCTTAGGTAGTCGGGGAACTGGAAACACCATATATTTT. The encoded protein is CASSLGSRGTGNTIYF.

V is TRBV2 and J is TRBJ1-6, with D perhaps matching TRBD1 (5 bases). CDR3 size: 17 residues. The germline V gene has CDR1 SNHLY and CDR2 FYNNEI. Trimming stripped 7 bases from V and 0 bases from J, with 16 bases between. The CDR3, as DNA: TGTGCCAGCACTACAACGGGGGGGGGCTCCTATAATTCACCCCTCCACTTT. This sequence encodes CASTTTGGGSYNSPLHF.

V usage is TRBV28 and J usage is TRBJ2-1; 8 bases are a match to TRBD1. The CDR3 totals 15 residues. Germline-derived CDR1 and CDR2 are MDHEN and SYDVKM. The V and J ends lost 11 bases and 0 bases, in that order; junction bases with no gene match: 9. CDR3 amino acids: CAGLSTGASYNEQFF. CDR3 in DNA: TGTGCCGGACTATCGACAGGGGCCTCCTACAATGAGCAGTTCTTC.

This clone appeared a few times. This chain uses TRBV6-5 with TRBJ1-6; the D gene is possibly TRBD1 (5 bases). This CDR3 has 14 amino acids. Germline values: CDR1 MNHEY, CDR2 SVGAGI. Trimming shortened V by 10 bases and J by 5 bases, and 15 bases separated the two germline ends. CDR3 amino acids: CATDQGTDNSPLHF. The CDR3 coding sequence is TGTGCCACCGATCAGGGTACCGATAATTCACCCCTCCACTTT.

This rearrangement joins TRBV19 to TRBJ2-7; 7 bases are a match to TRBD2. Germline V gene lookup returns CDR1 LNHDA and CDR2 SQIVND (reference sequence). V was clipped by 5 bases and J by 0 bases; unmatched bases: 10. This CDR3 contains 16 residues. CDR3 coding DNA: TGTGCCAGTAGTCCTACGACTAGCATCAACTCCTACGAGCAGTACTTC. It yields the protein CASSPTTSINSYEQYF.

This clone appeared a single time. The V and J genes are TRBV7-9 and TRBJ2-7; 11 bases line up with TRBD2. The V and J ends lost 3 bases and 6 bases, in that order; junction bases with no gene match: 4. This CDR3 is built from 14 residues. CDR1 is SEHNR, CDR2 FQNEAQ, per germline (reference sequence). The CDR3 coding sequence is TGTGCCAGCAGCTTTGAAACTAGCGGGGGCGAGCAGTACTTC. Protein sequence: CASSFETSGGEQYF.

This chain joins TRBV24-1 and TRBJ2-3, with 12 bases fitting TRBD2. The germline CDR1 and CDR2 sequences are KGHDR and SFDVKD. After removal of 4 bases from V and 4 bases from J, the junction contained 8 bases not matched to a gene. The CDR3 spans 17 residues. The CDR3 reads CATSDPGLAGLSDTQYF. CDR3 nucleotides: TGTGCCACCAGTGACCCGGGACTAGCGGGCCTTTCAGATACGCAGTATTTT.

Here the CDR3 reads CASRATGVAGELFF. The CDR3 DNA reads as TGTGCCAGCAGGGCGACAGGGGTTGCCGGGGAGCTGTTTTTT. J is TRBJ2-2 and V is TRBV2, with 8 bases lining up with TRBD1. The trim removed 6 bases at V and 6 bases at J, leaving 6 bases unmatched. The CDR3 contains 14 residues. Germline V lookup: CDR1 SNHLY, CDR2 FYNNEI.

V gene TRBV7-8 combines with J gene TRBJ1-2, with D possibly TRBD1 on 6 matching bases. Trimming cost V 5 bases and J 0 bases, with 13 bases left between them. The CDR3 loop spans 15 amino acids. Looked up from germline, CDR1 is SGHVS and CDR2 is FQNEAQ. CDR3 protein: CASSQTGIANYGYTF. In nucleotides, the CDR3 is TGTGCCAGCAGCCAAACAGGGATAGCTAACTATGGCTACACCTTC.

For this clone: Other DNA sequences in the same sample also yield this CDR3. V is TRBV5-1 and J is TRBJ2-7; a weak D match, TRBD1 (5 bases). The germline V and J ends were trimmed by 4 bases and 4 bases, with 15 bases remaining between them. The CDR3 runs 14 residues. The germline V gene has CDR1 SGHRS and CDR2 YFSETQ. The CDR3, as DNA: TGCGCCAGCAGCCCTGGTCAGGGATATTACGAGCAGTACTTC. This gives the protein CASSPGQGYYEQYF.

The rearrangement uses TRBV5-1 and TRBJ2-7; TRBD1 matches 7 bases. Germline loops: CDR1 SGHRS, CDR2 YFSETQ. This CDR3 has 14 amino acids. Trimming took 4 bases from V and 3 from J; bases not matched to a gene: 7. The CDR3 DNA is TGCGCCAGCAGCGGGGCAGGACAGGTCTACGAGCAGTACTTC. Protein product: CASSGAGQVYEQYF.

The chain joins TRBV28 to TRBJ2-3; possibly TRBD2 for D (5 bases). Trimming took off 1 base at V and 2 bases at J, with 16 bases between the two ends. Germline V gives CDR1 MDHEN, CDR2 SYDVKM. The CDR3 contains 17 residues. The CDR3 sequence is CASSLLVGGLHTDTQYF. For the CDR3, the DNA is TGTGCCAGCAGTTTATTGGTAGGAGGACTCCACACAGATACGCAGTATTTT.

The chain carries TRBV28 and TRBJ1-6; D not certain. The germline V and J ends were trimmed by 10 bases and 0 bases, with 13 bases remaining between them. The CDR3 is 15 amino acids. The germline V gene encodes CDR1 MDHEN and CDR2 SYDVKM. The CDR3 sequence: CATERQDSYNSPLHF. CDR3 nucleotide sequence: TGTGCCACAGAGCGGCAGGACTCCTATAATTCACCCCTCCACTTT.

The chain is built from TRBV5-1 and TRBJ1-1, with 9 bases matching TRBD1. V dropped 6 bases and J dropped 0; count of bases not matched to a gene: 12. The V gene's germline CDR1 is SGHRS and CDR2 YFSETQ. This CDR3 has 17 residues. This chain's CDR3 is CASTWGGTGRMNTEAFF. CDR3 nucleotide sequence: TGCGCCAGCACCTGGGGAGGGACAGGGAGGATGAACACTGAAGCTTTCTTT.

This clone appeared a few times. The chain carries TRBV4-2 and TRBJ1-5, with a possible D match to TRBD1 (6 bases). Germline CDR1 and CDR2: LGHNA and YNFKEQ. This CDR3 spans 14 amino acids. V lost 2 bases, J lost 4 bases, and 9 bases lay in between. The CDR3 protein is CASSQLTGNQPQHF. The DNA of the CDR3 is TGTGCCAGCAGCCAATTGACAGGAAATCAGCCCCAGCATTTT.

The gene calls are TRBV7-9 and TRBJ2-5; 8 bases align to TRBD2. Germline CDR1 reads SEHNR; CDR2 reads FQNEAQ (reference sequence). This CDR3 comprises 14 residues. V was clipped by 6 bases and J by 1 base; unmatched bases: 4. CDR3 nucleotides: TGTGCCAGCAGTTTTGGGACTAGCCAAGAGACCCAGTACTTC. It specifies CASSFGTSQETQYF.

The V gene is TRBV24-1, the J gene TRBJ2-3; D unresolved. V dropped 9 bases and J dropped 8 bases, with 17 bases sitting between them. This CDR3 region has 13 residues. Germline CDR1 KGHDR, CDR2 SFDVKD. The CDR3 sequence is CATQATLYGTQYF. The CDR3 region has the DNA TGTGCCACCCAGGCAACGCTCTATGGTACGCAGTATTTT.

V and J are TRBV28 and TRBJ1-5; D perhaps matches TRBD1 (6 bases). There are 14 residues in the CDR3. Germline loops: CDR1 MDHEN, CDR2 SYDVKM. V lost 8 bases and J lost 2, with 13 bases in between. CDR3 residues: CASEQGGGNQPQHF. In nucleotides, the CDR3 is TGTGCCAGCGAACAGGGAGGGGGCAATCAGCCCCAGCATTTT.

This clone has more than one count but fewer than ten. The chain recombines TRBV5-1 with TRBJ2-7; 14 bases align to TRBD2. Looked up from germline, CDR1 is SGHRS and CDR2 is YFSETQ. The V segment lost 2 bases and the J segment 6 bases; nucleotides outside the gene matches: 4. The CDR3 loop spans 15 amino acids. The chain's CDR3 is CASSLGGLAGAEQYF. Here the CDR3 DNA reads TGCGCCAGCAGCTTAGGGGGACTAGCGGGAGCCGAGCAGTACTTC.

The V call is TRBV2, the J call TRBJ2-7, with 13 bases identical to TRBD2. V lost 4 bases and J lost 3; bases outside the gene matches: 6. Germline loops: CDR1 SNHLY, CDR2 FYNNEI. This CDR3 is built from 16 residues. CDR3 amino acids: CASSVLAGGPGYEQYF. DNA for the CDR3: TGTGCCAGCAGTGTACTAGCGGGAGGGCCTGGCTACGAGCAGTACTTC.

This chain links TRBV19 with TRBJ1-1; no clear D gene. The V gene's germline CDR1 is LNHDA and CDR2 SQIVND (reference sequence). The V and J ends lost 4 bases and 1 base respectively, with 4 bases between them. The CDR3 consists of 12 residues. This CDR3 reads CASSTRNTEAFF. The CDR3 coding sequence is TGTGCCAGTAGTACTCGGAACACTGAAGCTTTCTTT.

The J gene is TRBJ1-5, the V gene TRBV28, with 12 bases identical to TRBD1. The CDR3 loop spans 18 amino acids. Germline assignment: CDR1 MDHEN and CDR2 SYDVKM. The V segment lost 5 bases and the J segment 1 base; nucleotides outside the gene matches: 9. CDR3 amino acids: CASSRAGTGGRSNQPQHF. The CDR3 DNA reads as TGTGCCAGCAGTCGCGCAGGGACAGGGGGCAGGAGCAATCAGCCCCAGCATTTT.

The gene calls are TRBV7-8 and TRBJ1-4; 7 bases match TRBD1. The J segment lost 5 bases and the V segment lost 5 bases, leaving 5 bases of the junction unmatched. Germline CDR1 reads SGHVS; CDR2 reads FQNEAQ. The CDR3 runs 14 residues. In DNA form, the CDR3 reads TGTGCCAGCAGCCGCCGGGACAGAAATGAAAAACTGTTTTTT. Protein: CASSRRDRNEKLFF. Supplemented by reference TRBV7-8 and TRBJ1-4, the full variable domain reads GAGVSQSPRYKVAKRGQDVALRCDPISGHVSLFWYQQALGQGPEFLTYFQNEAQLDKSGLPSDRFFAERPEGSVSTLKIQRTQQEDSAVYLCASSRRDRNEKLFFGSGTQLSVL.

This chain connects TRBV20-1 to TRBJ2-5; TRBD1 matches at 9 bases. Germline lookup yields CDR1 DFQATT and CDR2 SNEGSKA (reference sequence). The CDR3 spans 18 residues. With V trimmed by 3 bases and J by 2 bases, 16 bases remained unmatched. The CDR3 bases are TGCAGTGCTAGTATGGGGACAGGGTACCAATCCGATCAAGAGACCCAGTACTTC. Protein product: CSASMGTGYQSDQETQYF.

The V gene is TRBV11-3, the J gene TRBJ2-2; TRBD2 matches 12 bases. The trim removed 5 bases at V and 0 bases at J, leaving 4 bases unmatched. The CDR3 is 17 residues long. CDR1 SGHNT and CDR2 YENEEA come from the germline V gene. DNA for the CDR3: TGTGCCAGCAGCCCCCTAGCGGGAGGGCCGAACACCGGGGAGCTGTTTTTT. This codes for CASSPLAGGPNTGELFF.

The chain recombines TRBV3-1 (or the pseudogene TRBV3-2) with TRBJ1-4; D not resolved. CDR3 length equals 14 residues. The germline gives CDR1 LGHDT, CDR2 YNNKEL (reference sequence). V lost 4 bases and J lost 2, with 8 bases in between. The CDR3 DNA sequence: TGTGCCAGCAGCCGGGGAGAGACTAATGAAAAACTGTTTTTT. Its translation: CASSRGETNEKLFF.

As for this clone: Different DNA sequences within this sample yield the same CDR3. The V call is TRBV9, the J call TRBJ2-5; TRBD2 matches 10 bases. The CDR3 contains 15 residues. J was trimmed by 2 bases and V by 2 bases; bases with no gene match: 3. Germline loops: CDR1 SGDLS, CDR2 YYNGEE. CDR3 in amino acids: CASSVGLAVQETQYF. The CDR3 nucleotides are TGTGCCAGCAGCGTCGGACTAGCGGTACAAGAGACCCAGTACTTC.

The V gene is TRBV18, the J gene TRBJ2-5; the D is unclear. The V gene lost 6 bases and the J gene lost 0 bases, with 5 bases spanning the gap. The germline gives CDR1 KGHSH, CDR2 LQKENI. The CDR3 sequence is 12 residues long. CDR3 region: CASSPYQETQYF. The CDR3 bases are TGTGCCAGCTCTCCGTACCAAGAGACCCAGTACTTC. The whole variable domain, remainder taken from reference TRBV18 and TRBJ2-5, is NAGVMQNPRHLVRRRGQEARLRCSPMKGHSHVYWYRQLPEEGLKFMVYLQKENIIDESGMPKERFSAEFPKEGPSILRIQQVVRGDSAAYFCASSPYQETQYFGPGTRLLVL.